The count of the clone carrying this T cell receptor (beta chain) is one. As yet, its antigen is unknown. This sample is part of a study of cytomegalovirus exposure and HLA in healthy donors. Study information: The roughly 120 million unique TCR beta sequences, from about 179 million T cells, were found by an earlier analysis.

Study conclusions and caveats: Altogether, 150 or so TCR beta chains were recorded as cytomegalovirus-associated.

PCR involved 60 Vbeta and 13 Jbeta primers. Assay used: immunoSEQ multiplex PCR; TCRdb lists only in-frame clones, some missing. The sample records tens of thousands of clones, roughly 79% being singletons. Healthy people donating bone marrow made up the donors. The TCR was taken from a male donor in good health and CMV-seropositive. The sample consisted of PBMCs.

The CDR3 is CASSSLWPGPKGRNTEAFF. The CDR3 bases are TGTGCCAGCAGCTCCCTCTGGCCAGGGCCCAAAGGTCGGAACACTGAAGCTTTCTTT. The chain employs TRBV5-6 and TRBJ1-1, with a possible D match to TRBD1 (5 bases). CDR3 length: 19 amino acids. The V and J ends lost 3 bases and 1 base respectively, with 25 bases between them. CDR1 and CDR2 from the germline V gene are SGHDT and YYEEEE.